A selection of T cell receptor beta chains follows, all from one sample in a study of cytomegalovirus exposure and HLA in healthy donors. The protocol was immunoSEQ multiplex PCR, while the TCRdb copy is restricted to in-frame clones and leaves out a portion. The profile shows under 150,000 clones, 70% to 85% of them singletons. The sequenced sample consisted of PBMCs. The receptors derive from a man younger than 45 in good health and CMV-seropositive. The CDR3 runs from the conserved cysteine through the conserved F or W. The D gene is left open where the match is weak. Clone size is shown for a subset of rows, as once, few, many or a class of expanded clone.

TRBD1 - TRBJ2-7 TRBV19 TGTGCCAGTAGTATAGATGCAGGGGGCTCCTACGAGCAGTACTTC CASSIDAGGSYEQYF
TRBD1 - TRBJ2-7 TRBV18 TGTGCCAGCTCACAGGGACAGGTGTTTTGGGAGCAGTACTTC CASSQGQVFWEQYF
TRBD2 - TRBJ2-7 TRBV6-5 TGTGCCAGCAGTTACAGGGAGGGCCATAGCGAGCAGTACTTC CASSYREGHSEQYF
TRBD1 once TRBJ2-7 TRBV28 TGTGCCAGCACCCTGGGACAGACCAGTTACGAGCAGTACTTC CASTLGQTSYEQYF
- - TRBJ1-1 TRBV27 TGTGCCAGCAGTTTAGGGCGGGCGCTGAACACTGAAGCTTTCTTT CASSLGRALNTEAFF
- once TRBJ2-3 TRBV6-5 TGTGCCAGCAGCCGGACTGACTCAGATACGCAGTATTTT CASSRTDSDTQYF
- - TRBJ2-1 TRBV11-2 TGTGCCAGCAGCTCTCGGGGGAACTCCTACAATGAGCAGTTCTTC CASSSRGNSYNEQFF
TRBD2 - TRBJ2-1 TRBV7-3 TGTGCCAGCAGCCTCGGGACTAGCGGAGCCCAGGGCAATGAGCAGTTCTTC CASSLGTSGAQGNEQFF
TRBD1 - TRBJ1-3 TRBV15 TGTGCCACCAGCAGAGGACAGGGCTACTCTGGAAACACCATATATTTT CATSRGQGYSGNTIYF
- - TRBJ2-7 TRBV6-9 TGTGCCAGCACCACCCCCGTGTCCCTGCTATCCTACGAGCAGTACTTC CASTTPVSLLSYEQYF
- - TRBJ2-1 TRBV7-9 TGTGCCAGCAGCACACCAACAGGGACTGAGCAGTTCTTC CASSTPTGTEQFF
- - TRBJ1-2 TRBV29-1 TGCAGCGTTGAGGCAGGGTTACGTGGCTACACCTTC CSVEAGLRGYTF
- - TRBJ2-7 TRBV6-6 TGTGCCAGCAGAGCAGGGGCGGTGGCCGAGCAGTACTTC CASRAGAVAEQYF
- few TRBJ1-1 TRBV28 TGTGCCAGCGGTTCAGGGTTGAACACTGAAGCTTTCTTT CASGSGLNTEAFF
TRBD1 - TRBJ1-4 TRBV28 TGTGCCAGCAGTTCCAGGACGGACAGGGTTGGGGAAAAACTGTTTTTT CASSSRTDRVGEKLFF
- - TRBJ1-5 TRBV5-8 TGTGCCAGCAGCTTGTACGGGTCGAATCAGCCCCAGCATTTT CASSLYGSNQPQHF
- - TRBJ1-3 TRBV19 TGTGCCAGTAGTATAGGAGACATCTTCTCTGGAAACGCCATATATTTT CASSIGDIFSGNAIYF
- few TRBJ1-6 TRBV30 TGTGCCTGGAGAGCCGGCAGGGGCAATTCACCCCTCCACTTT CAWRAGRGNSPLHF
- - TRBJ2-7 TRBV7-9 TGTGCCAGCAGCCCTCCCTTCGGGGACTCCGACTCCTACGAGCAGTACTTC CASSPPFGDSDSYEQYF
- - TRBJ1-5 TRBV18 TGTGCCAGCTCACCACGGAGGGAGGAGAGCAATCAGCCCCAGCATTTT CASSPRREESNQPQHF
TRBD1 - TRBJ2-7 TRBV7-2 TGTGCCAGCAGCTTAGAGGGACAGGGATCCTCCGAGCAGTACTTC CASSLEGQGSSEQYF
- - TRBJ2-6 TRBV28 TGTGCCAGCAGTTCCGTTCGACAGTCTGGGGCCAACGTCCTGACTTTC CASSSVRQSGANVLTF
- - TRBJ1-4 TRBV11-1 TGTGCCAGCAGCTTATGGAGGGGAGAAAAACTGTTTTTT CASSLWRGEKLFF
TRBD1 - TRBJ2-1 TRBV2 TGTGCCAGCAGACCACATTCAGGGACAGCCACTAAAAATGAGCAGTTCTTC CASRPHSGTATKNEQFF
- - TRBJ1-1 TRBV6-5 TGTGCCAGCAGCCTCTGGGAGGGGAACACTGAAGCTTTCTTT CASSLWEGNTEAFF
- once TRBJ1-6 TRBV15 TGTGCCACCAGCAAGAGGGGCGGGGATTCACCCCTCCACTTT CATSKRGGDSPLHF
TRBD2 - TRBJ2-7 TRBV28 TGTGCCAGCAGCCAACAGCGGGACCCTAATTTCTACGAGCAGTACTTC CASSQQRDPNFYEQYF
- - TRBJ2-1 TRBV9 TGTGCCAGCAGCGTAGACGCGCGGGTCACCTACAATGAGCAGTTCTTC CASSVDARVTYNEQFF
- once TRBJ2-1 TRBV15 TGTGCCACCAGCAGAGATAGGGGGATCAGCGCTGAGCAGTTCTTC CATSRDRGISAEQFF
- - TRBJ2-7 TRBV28 TGTGCCAGCAGTTTAAACGGGACTCCTGAGCAGTACTTC CASSLNGTPEQYF
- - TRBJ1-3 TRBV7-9 TGTGCCAGCGGCCGGGTAGGAAACACCATATATTTT CASGRVGNTIYF
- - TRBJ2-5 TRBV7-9 TGTGCCAGCAGCGCCCCTCGGGGTTTAGAGACCCAGTACTTC CASSAPRGLETQYF
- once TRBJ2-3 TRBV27 TGTGCCAGCACCTCCGCTTACGGGGCAGATACGCAGTATTTT CASTSAYGADTQYF
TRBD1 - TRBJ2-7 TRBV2 TGTGCCAGCAGTGATCCCGCCGGGACAGGGGGCATCGAGCAGTACTTC CASSDPAGTGGIEQYF
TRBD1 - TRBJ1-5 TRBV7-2 TGTGCCAGCAGCTTGCAGACAGGGGCCAATCAGCCCCAGCATTTT CASSLQTGANQPQHF
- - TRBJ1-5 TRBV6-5 TGTGCCAGCAGTTACTCACAGGGAAACAATCAGCCCCAGCATTTT CASSYSQGNNQPQHF
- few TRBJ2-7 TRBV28 TGTGCCAGCAGTTTAGGGGGCGTCGAGCAGTACTTC CASSLGGVEQYF
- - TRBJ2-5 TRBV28 TGTGCCAGCAAGGCAGGGGAGATGGAGACCCAGTACTTC CASKAGEMETQYF
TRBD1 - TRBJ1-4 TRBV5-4 TGTGCCAGCAGGGACGGACAGGGGGGAATAGATGAAAAACTGTTTTTT CASRDGQGGIDEKLFF
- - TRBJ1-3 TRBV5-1 TGCGCCAGCAGCACTGGACAAAGCTCTGGAAACACCATATATTTT CASSTGQSSGNTIYF
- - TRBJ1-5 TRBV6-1 TGTGCCAGCAGTGTCAGGGGCAATCAGCCCCAGCATTTT CASSVRGNQPQHF
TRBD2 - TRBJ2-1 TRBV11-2 TGTGCCAGCAGCTCCCTAGCGGGAATCGGCGGTGAGCAGTTCTTC CASSSLAGIGGEQFF